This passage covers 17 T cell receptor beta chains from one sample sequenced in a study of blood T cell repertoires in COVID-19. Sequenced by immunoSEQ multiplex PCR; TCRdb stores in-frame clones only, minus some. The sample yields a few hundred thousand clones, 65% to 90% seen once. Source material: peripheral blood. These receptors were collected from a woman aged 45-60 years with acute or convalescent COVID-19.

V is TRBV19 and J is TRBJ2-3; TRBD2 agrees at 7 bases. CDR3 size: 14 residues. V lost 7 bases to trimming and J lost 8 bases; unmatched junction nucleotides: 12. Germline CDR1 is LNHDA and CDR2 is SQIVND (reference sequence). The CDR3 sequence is CASNQGLVRGTQYF. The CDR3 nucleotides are TGTGCCAGTAACCAAGGACTAGTGAGAGGTACGCAGTATTTT.

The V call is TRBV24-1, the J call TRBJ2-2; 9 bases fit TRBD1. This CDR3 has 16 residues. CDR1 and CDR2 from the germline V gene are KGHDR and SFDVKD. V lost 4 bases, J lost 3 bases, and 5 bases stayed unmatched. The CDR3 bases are TGTGCCACCAGTGAACAGGACAGGGGTTACACCGGGGAGCTGTTTTTT. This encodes CATSEQDRGYTGELFF.

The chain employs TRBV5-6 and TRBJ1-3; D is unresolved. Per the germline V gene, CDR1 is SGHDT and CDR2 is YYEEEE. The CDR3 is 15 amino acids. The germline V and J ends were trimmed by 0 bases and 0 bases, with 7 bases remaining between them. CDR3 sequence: CASSLVSGSGNTIYF. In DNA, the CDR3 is TGTGCCAGCAGCTTGGTCTCCGGCTCTGGAAACACCATATATTTT.

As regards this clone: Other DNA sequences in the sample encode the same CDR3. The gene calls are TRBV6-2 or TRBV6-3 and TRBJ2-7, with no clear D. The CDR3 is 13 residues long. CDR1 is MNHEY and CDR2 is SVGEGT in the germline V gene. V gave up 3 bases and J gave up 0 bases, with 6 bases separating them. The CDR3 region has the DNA TGTGCCAGCAGTTATATGAGCTCCTACGAGCAGTACTTC. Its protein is CASSYMSSYEQYF.

CDR3 in amino acids: CASSPGSSAGELFF. The CDR3 DNA reads as TGTGCCAGCTCACCAGGCAGTTCTGCTGGGGAGCTGTTTTTT. The J gene is TRBJ2-2, the V gene TRBV18; D unclear. This CDR3 spans 14 amino acids. With 2 bases removed from V and 8 bases from J, the gap between germline ends came to 12 bases. Germline V gene lookup returns CDR1 KGHSH and CDR2 LQKENI. Filled out from reference TRBV18 and TRBJ2-2, the complete variable domain reads NAGVMQNPRHLVRRRGQEARLRCSPMKGHSHVYWYRQLPEEGLKFMVYLQKENIIDESGMPKERFSAEFPKEGPSILRIQQVVRGDSAAYFCASSPGSSAGELFFGEGSRLTVL.

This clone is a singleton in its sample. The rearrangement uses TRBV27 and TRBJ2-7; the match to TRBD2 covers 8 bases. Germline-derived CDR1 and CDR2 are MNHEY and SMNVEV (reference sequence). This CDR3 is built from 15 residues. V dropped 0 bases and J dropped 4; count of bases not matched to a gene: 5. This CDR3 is CASSLSGTSRYEQYF. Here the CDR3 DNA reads TGTGCCAGCAGTTTATCAGGGACTAGTAGGTACGAGCAGTACTTC.

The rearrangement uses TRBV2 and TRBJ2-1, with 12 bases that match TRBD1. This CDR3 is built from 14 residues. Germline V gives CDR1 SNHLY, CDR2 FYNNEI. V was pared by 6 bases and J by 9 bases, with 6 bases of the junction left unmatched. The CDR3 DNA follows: TGTGCCAGCAGAAAGGGACAGGGGGCTTCTGAGCAGTTCTTC. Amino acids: CASRKGQGASEQFF.

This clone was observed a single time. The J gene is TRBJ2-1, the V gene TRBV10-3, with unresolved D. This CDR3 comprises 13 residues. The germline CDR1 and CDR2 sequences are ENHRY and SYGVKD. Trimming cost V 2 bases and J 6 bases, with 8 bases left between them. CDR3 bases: TGTGCCATCAGTGAGCCCGCTAGCAATGAGCAGTTCTTC. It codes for CAISEPASNEQFF.

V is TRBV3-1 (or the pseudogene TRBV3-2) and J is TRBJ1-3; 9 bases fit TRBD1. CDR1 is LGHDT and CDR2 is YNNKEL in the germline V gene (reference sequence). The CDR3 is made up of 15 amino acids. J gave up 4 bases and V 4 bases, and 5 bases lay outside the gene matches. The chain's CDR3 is CASSPTGGTGNTIYF. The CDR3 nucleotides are TGTGCCAGCAGCCCTACAGGGGGCACGGGAAACACCATATATTTT.

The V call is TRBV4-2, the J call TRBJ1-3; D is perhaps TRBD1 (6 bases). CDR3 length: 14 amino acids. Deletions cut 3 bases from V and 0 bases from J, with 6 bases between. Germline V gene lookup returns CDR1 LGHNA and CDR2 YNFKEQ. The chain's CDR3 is CASSQDSSGNTIYF. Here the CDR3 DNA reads TGTGCCAGCAGCCAGGACAGCTCTGGAAACACCATATATTTT.

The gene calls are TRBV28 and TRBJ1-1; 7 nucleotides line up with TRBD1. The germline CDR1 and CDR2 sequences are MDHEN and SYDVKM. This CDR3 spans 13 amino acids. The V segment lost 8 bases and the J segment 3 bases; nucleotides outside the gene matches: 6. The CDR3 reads CASFDRADTEAFF. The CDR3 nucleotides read TGTGCCAGCTTTGACAGGGCGGACACTGAAGCTTTCTTT.

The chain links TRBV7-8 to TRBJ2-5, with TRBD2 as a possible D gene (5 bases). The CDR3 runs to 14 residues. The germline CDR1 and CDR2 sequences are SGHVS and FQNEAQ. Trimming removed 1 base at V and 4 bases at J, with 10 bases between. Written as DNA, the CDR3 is TGTGCCAGCAGCTTAGTTCGAGCGGTAGAGACCCAGTACTTC. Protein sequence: CASSLVRAVETQYF.

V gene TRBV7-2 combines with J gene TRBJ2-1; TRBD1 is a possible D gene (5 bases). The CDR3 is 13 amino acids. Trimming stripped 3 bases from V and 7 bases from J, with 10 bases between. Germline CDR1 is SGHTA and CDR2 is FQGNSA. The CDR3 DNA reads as TGTGCCAGCAGCTTGGGGCTCCATAATGAGCAGTTCTTC. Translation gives CASSLGLHNEQFF.

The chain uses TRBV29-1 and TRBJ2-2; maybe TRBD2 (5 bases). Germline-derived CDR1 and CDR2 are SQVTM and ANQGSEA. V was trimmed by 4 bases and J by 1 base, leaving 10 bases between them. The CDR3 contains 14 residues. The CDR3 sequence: CSVVTGMNTGELFF. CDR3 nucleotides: TGCAGCGTTGTTACCGGGATGAACACCGGGGAGCTGTTTTTT.

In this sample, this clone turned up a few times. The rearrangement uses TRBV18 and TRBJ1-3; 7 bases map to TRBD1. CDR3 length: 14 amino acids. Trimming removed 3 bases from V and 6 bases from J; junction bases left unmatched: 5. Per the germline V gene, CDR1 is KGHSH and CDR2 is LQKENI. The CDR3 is CASSPRQGENTIYF. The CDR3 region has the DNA TGTGCCAGCTCACCTCGACAGGGAGAAAACACCATATATTTT. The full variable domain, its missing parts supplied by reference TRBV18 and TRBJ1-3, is NAGVMQNPRHLVRRRGQEARLRCSPMKGHSHVYWYRQLPEEGLKFMVYLQKENIIDESGMPKERFSAEFPKEGPSILRIQQVVRGDSAAYFCASSPRQGENTIYFGEGSWLTVV.

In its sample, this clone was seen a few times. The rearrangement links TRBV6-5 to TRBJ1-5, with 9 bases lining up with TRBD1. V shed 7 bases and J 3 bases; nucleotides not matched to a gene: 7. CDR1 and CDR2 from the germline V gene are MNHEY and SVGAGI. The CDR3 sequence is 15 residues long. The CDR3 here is CASTPTGGVNQPQHF. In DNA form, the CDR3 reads TGTGCCAGCACTCCTACAGGGGGCGTCAATCAGCCCCAGCATTTT.

The CDR3: CASSPQGAELNSPLHF. The CDR3 DNA is TGTGCCAGCTCGCCGCAAGGGGCGGAGTTGAATTCACCCCTCCACTTT. This rearrangement joins TRBV7-2 to TRBJ1-6; D is perhaps TRBD1 (5 bases). V shed 8 bases and J shed 7 bases, with 21 bases lying between them. The CDR3 runs 16 residues. Germline V lookup: CDR1 SGHTA, CDR2 FQGNSA.